The 17 T cell receptor beta chains below all came from one sample that was sequenced in a study of spatial heterogeneity in lung cancer. Time point indicated: sample taken at primary tumor resection. TCRdb reprocessed the 5' RACE reads via MiXCR and lists one record per CDR3 protein. The sample lists about 80,000 distinct CDR3 sequences; 8% were seen once. The material sequenced was PBMCs, taken at surgery. Source of these receptors: a male donor with early-stage non-small cell lung cancer.

The chain joins TRBV5-4 to TRBJ2-2, with D perhaps TRBD1 (6 bases). The germline V gene has CDR1 SGHNT and CDR2 YYREEE (reference sequence). Trimming removed 4 bases at V and 9 bases at J, with 10 bases between. The CDR3 covers 12 residues. Written as DNA, the CDR3 is TGTGCCAGCAGCACAGGGACCCGGGAGCTGTTTTTT. Protein product: CASSTGTRELFF.

A few counts support this clonotype. The chain is built from TRBV12-3 or TRBV12-4 and TRBJ2-5, with a tentative D call TRBD1 (6 bases). Trimming removed 4 bases at V and 6 bases at J, with 12 bases between. CDR3 length equals 13 residues. CDR3 sequence reads: CASSSGHKQTQYF. For the CDR3, the DNA is TGTGCCAGCAGTTCGGGACATAAACAGACCCAGTACTTC.

In its sample, this clonotype was seen many times. The chain is built from TRBV4-1 and TRBJ2-7, with 8 bases matching TRBD1. Germline assignment: CDR1 MGHRA and CDR2 YSYEKL. With V trimmed by 5 bases and J by 0 bases, 3 bases remained unmatched. CDR3 length: 14 residues. Here the CDR3 reads CASSWTGSSYEQYF. The CDR3 nucleotides are TGCGCCAGCAGCTGGACAGGGAGCTCCTACGAGCAGTACTTC.

The genes are TRBV3-1 and TRBJ2-7; perhaps TRBD2 as D (6 bases). Per the germline V gene, CDR1 is LGHDT and CDR2 is YNNKEL (reference sequence). Trimming left V 5 bases short and J 0 bases short, with 14 bases between. The CDR3 loop spans 15 amino acids. Here the CDR3 reads CASSSLGEASYEQYF. Here the CDR3 DNA reads TGTGCCAGCAGCTCCCTGGGGGAGGCCTCCTACGAGCAGTACTTC.

This clonotype was detected ten times or more. The chain couples TRBV5-1 to TRBJ2-7, with unresolved D. V lost 4 bases and J 0 bases, leaving 8 bases between the germline ends. This CDR3 has 13 residues. In germline, CDR1 is SGHRS, CDR2 YFSETQ. In nucleotides, the CDR3 is TGCGCCAGCAGCGCAGGAAACTCCTACGAGCAGTACTTC. Protein sequence: CASSAGNSYEQYF.

Many counts were recorded for this clonotype. The chain joins TRBV5-1 to TRBJ2-1; D possibly uses TRBD1 or TRBD2 (5 bases each). CDR1 is SGHRS and CDR2 is YFSETQ in the germline V gene. The ends were cut back, 7 bases at V and 0 bases at J, with 29 bases in the middle. The CDR3 consists of 20 residues. CDR3 sequence (DNA): TGCGCCAGCTCCCCGAGGGGAGTAGCGCAAAGAGCAAGCTCCTACAATGAGCAGTTCTTC. Translating it yields CASSPRGVAQRASSYNEQFF.

This clonotype has at least ten counts. The gene calls are TRBV6-2 or TRBV6-3 and TRBJ2-1; D is unresolved. Germline CDR1 and CDR2: MNHEY and SVGEGT. The CDR3 consists of 13 residues. The V end was cut by 5 bases, the J end by 4 bases, with 9 bases between. The CDR3 region has the DNA TGTGCCAGCAGTCCCGTAACGTACAATGAGCAGTTCTTC. It translates to CASSPVTYNEQFF.

About this clonotype itself: The germline gene is not matched at one end of the junction; a read error may be the cause. This sequence joins TRBV5-6 and TRBJ2-1; the match to TRBD1 covers 7 bases. The CDR3 length is 15 residues. Germline CDR1 reads SGHDT; CDR2 reads YYEEEE. Written as DNA, the CDR3 is TGTGCCAGCAGATTGGAAGACAGGGCTCGGAATGAGCAGTTCTTC. Its protein is CASRLEDRARNEQFF.

In this sample, this clonotype turned up many times. V usage is TRBV28 and J usage is TRBJ2-2, with D perhaps given as TRBD1 or TRBD2 (7 bases each). Per germline, CDR1 MDHEN and CDR2 SYDVKM. The CDR3 totals 18 residues. With 3 bases removed from V and 5 bases from J, the gap between germline ends came to 22 bases. CDR3 protein: CASSLRGYRGRKTGELFF. In nucleotides, the CDR3 is TGTGCCAGCAGTTTGCGGGGGTATAGGGGGCGAAAGACCGGGGAGCTGTTTTTT.

In its sample, this clonotype was seen many times. This rearrangement joins TRBV4-2 to TRBJ2-1, with 7 bases that match TRBD1. Unmatched junction bases numbered 5, after V lost 1 base and J lost 2 bases. Germline V CDR1 and CDR2: LGHNA, YNFKEQ. The CDR3 is 16 amino acids. CDR3 sequence reads: CASSQVGQRTYNEQFF. CDR3 in DNA: TGTGCCAGCAGCCAAGTGGGACAGAGGACCTACAATGAGCAGTTCTTC.

This clonotype was counted ten times or more. The genes are TRBV20-1 and TRBJ1-5; TRBD1 agrees at 9 bases. The CDR3 loop spans 14 amino acids. CDR1 and CDR2 from the germline V gene are DFQATT and SNEGSKA (reference sequence). J was trimmed by 7 bases and V by 5 bases; bases with no gene match: 9. The chain's CDR3 is CSAPDRGRAQPQHF. CDR3 DNA: TGCAGTGCTCCGGACAGGGGAAGGGCGCAGCCCCAGCATTTT.

In its sample, this clonotype was seen a few times. The chain uses TRBV5-4 and TRBJ2-7; possible D gene TRBD2, 6 bases. The germline V and J ends were trimmed by 0 bases and 3 bases, with 16 bases remaining between them. Germline lookup yields CDR1 SGHNT and CDR2 YYREEE (reference sequence). This CDR3 is built from 16 residues. CDR3 sequence (DNA): TGTGCCAGCAGCTTGGGAGGCTCGGGAGCATTCTACGAGCAGTACTTC. Translating gives CASSLGGSGAFYEQYF.

With regard to this clonotype: Being one base from a much bigger clone, this may be a read error. V usage is TRBV24-1 and J usage is TRBJ2-7, with unresolved D. This CDR3 is 14 amino acids long. The germline V gene has CDR1 KGHDR and CDR2 SFDVKD. The germline V and J ends were trimmed by 5 bases and 8 bases, with 18 bases remaining between them. CDR3 DNA: TGTGCCACCAGTGGAGCAGGTGATCGAAACAAGCAGTACTTC. This encodes CATSGAGDRNKQYF.

The chain employs TRBV27 and TRBJ1-1, with D perhaps matching TRBD1 (5 bases). Germline values: CDR1 MNHEY, CDR2 SMNVEV (reference sequence). The V end was cut by 2 bases, the J end by 0 bases, with 7 bases between. CDR3 length: 14 residues. This CDR3 is CASSLRGVNTEAFF. The CDR3 nucleotides are TGTGCCAGCAGTTTAAGAGGGGTGAACACTGAAGCTTTCTTT.

This clonotype showed up many times. The rearrangement joins TRBV3-1 to TRBJ1-5; D gene ambiguous. The CDR3 loop spans 12 amino acids. V lost 1 base, J lost 6 bases, and 4 bases lay in between. The V gene's germline CDR1 is LGHDT and CDR2 YNNKEL (reference sequence). CDR3 sequence: CASSQGPQPQHF. CDR3 coding DNA: TGTGCCAGCAGCCAAGGACCTCAGCCCCAGCATTTT. The whole variable domain, remainder taken from reference TRBV3-1 and TRBJ1-5, is DTAVSQTPKYLVTQMGNDKSIKCEQNLGHDTMYWYKQDSKKFLKIMFSYNNKELIINETVPNRFSPKSPDKAHLNLHINSLELGDSAVYFCASSQGPQPQHFGDGTRLSIL.

CDR3 in amino acids: CASSLRGGTGVLNTEAFF. CDR3 DNA sequence: TGTGCCAGCAGCTTACGGGGAGGGACAGGGGTTCTGAACACTGAAGCTTTCTTT. The rearrangement links TRBV7-2 to TRBJ1-1, with 10 bases aligning to TRBD1. Per the germline V gene, CDR1 is SGHTA and CDR2 is FQGNSA. Trimming took 2 bases from V and 0 from J; bases not matched to a gene: 9. There are 18 residues in the CDR3.

The chain employs TRBV11-2 and TRBJ2-1; perhaps D is TRBD1 or TRBD2 (6 bases each). Per the germline V gene, CDR1 is SGHAT and CDR2 is FQNNGV. V lost 5 bases, J lost 4 bases, and 24 bases lay in between. The CDR3 spans 18 residues. The CDR3 nucleotides read TGTGCCAGCAGCCTAATTCAGGGGACCGGGACTCCTTACAATGAGCAGTTCTTC. The encoded protein is CASSLIQGTGTPYNEQFF. Full variable domain (remainder filled in from reference TRBV11-2 and TRBJ2-1): EAGVAQSPRYKIIEKRQSVAFWCNPISGHATLYWYQQILGQGPKLLIQFQNNGVVDDSQLPKDRFSAERLKGVDSTLKIQPAKLEDSAVYLCASSLIQGTGTPYNEQFFGPGTRLTVL.